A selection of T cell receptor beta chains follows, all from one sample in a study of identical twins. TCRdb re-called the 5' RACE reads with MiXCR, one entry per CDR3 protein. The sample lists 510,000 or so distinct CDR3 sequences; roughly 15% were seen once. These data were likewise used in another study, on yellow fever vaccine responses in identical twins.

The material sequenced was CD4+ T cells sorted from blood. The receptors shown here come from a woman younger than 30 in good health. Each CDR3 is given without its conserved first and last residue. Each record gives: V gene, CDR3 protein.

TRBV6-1 ASSRIRVQETQY
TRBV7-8 ASSLGETGELF
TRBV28 ASSPGTTRRTQY
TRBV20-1 SARDFLAGGETQY
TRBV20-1 RVGETQY
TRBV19 ASRTLAGGSQY
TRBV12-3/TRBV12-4 ASSLRRAGGWSDTQY
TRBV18 ASSPSGTGGNTEAF
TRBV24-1 ATSDNKASGWGETQY
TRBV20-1 SARDGRGGRYTQY
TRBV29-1 SVDMDSYNEQF
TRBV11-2 ASGVMASGELF
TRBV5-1 ASSSEGRANEQF
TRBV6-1 ASERGTGGYT
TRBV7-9 ASSTKPAGGGDIQY
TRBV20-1 SASRVANSPLH
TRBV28 ASSLTGQFTDTQY
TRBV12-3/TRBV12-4 ASSSSSLSPLH
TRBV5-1 ASSLGAGSGTGELF
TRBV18 ASSPGTKQVDEQF
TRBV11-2 ASSSLQRGGTGANVLT
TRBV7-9 ASSHLAGDPSYNEQF
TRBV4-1 ASSQVQRADEQY
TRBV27 ASSSPSGVGNTGELF
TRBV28 ASISLASEGQF
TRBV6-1 ASSRAGGVWEQY
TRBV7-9 ASSPDGGSNEKLF
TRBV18 ASSPDPGREQF